This record covers a single T cell receptor beta chain. Germline loops: CDR1 KGHSH, CDR2 LQKENI. Trimming removed 1 base at V and 8 bases at J, with 17 bases between. CDR3 size: 16 residues. Profiled with immunoSEQ multiplex PCR; TCRdb holds only in-frame clones, not every one. Here the sample spans under 8,000 clones, roughly 90% being singletons. The data derive from a study of OX40 agonist ivuxolimab in advanced cancers. Sequenced here: CD4+ or CD8+ T cells sorted from blood, sampled in a trial of the OX40 agonist ivuxolimab. This receptor was obtained from an adult with an advanced solid tumor such as melanoma, head and neck, liver or kidney cancer. The genes are TRBV18 and TRBJ1-4; tentative D call: TRBD1 (5 bases). CDR3 bases: TGTGCCAGCTCACCACAGGGGAAGGCGGTTAACGAAAAACTGTTTTTT. Amino acids: CASSPQGKAVNEKLFF.